This record covers a single TCR beta chain. Its cognate antigen is unknown. Assay: immunoSEQ multiplex PCR; the TCRdb copy retains only in-frame clones and omits some. Here the sample spans around 140,000 clones, 88% being singletons. The V gene end was trimmed by 4 bases and the J gene end by 8 bases; junction bases not matched to a gene: 14. This CDR3 comprises 16 residues. Per germline, CDR1 KGHSH and CDR2 LQKENI. The data were taken from a study of T cell responses to AZD1222 COVID-19 vaccine. Regarding the study as a whole: With dominance at 160-218 and 743-854, vaccine-associated CD4 TCRs spanned spike. Clonal diversity was possibly underestimated, and white British individuals and females predominated among donors. Spike-specific TCR repertoires showed rising breadth and depth after two AZD1222 doses. Targets within unmutated variant regions were reportedly found for nearly half of spike-specific TCRs.

Here the sequenced sample was peripheral blood, taken 28 days after the second dose of the MenACWY control vaccine. The receptor was derived from an adult who received the MenACWY meningococcal vaccine as a control. This rearrangement joins TRBV18 to TRBJ1-1; 9 bases fit TRBD1. The chain's CDR3 is CASSLQIPGQGGEAFF. CDR3 nucleotide sequence: TGTGCCAGCTCACTCCAAATCCCGGGACAGGGTGGAGAAGCTTTCTTT. Full variable domain (outside the CDR3, taken from reference TRBV18 and TRBJ1-1): NAGVMQNPRHLVRRRGQEARLRCSPMKGHSHVYWYRQLPEEGLKFMVYLQKENIIDESGMPKERFSAEFPKEGPSILRIQQVVRGDSAAYFCASSLQIPGQGGEAFFGQGTRLTVV.